A single sample gave rise to the 26 T cell receptor beta chains below, sequenced in a study of T-cell memory formation after mild COVID-19. MiXCR, run by TCRdb on the 5' RACE reads, gives a single entry per CDR3 protein. The data hold over 350,000 distinct CDR3 sequences, with 20% to 30% observed a single time. The specimen was PBMCs or a T cell subset sorted from them (not recorded which). The receptors shown here come from an adult woman who had mild COVID-19 (a few samples of this study predate the infection). Cell type and time point are not known.

The chain joins TRBV20-1 to TRBJ2-5, with D perhaps matching TRBD1 (5 bases). The CDR3 loop spans 13 amino acids. The germline V gene encodes CDR1 DFQATT and CDR2 SNEGSKA (reference sequence). Trimming left V 5 bases short and J 5 bases short, with 15 bases between. CDR3 nucleotide sequence: TGCAGTGCTCGCAGGGCAAGCTCGGAGACCCAGTACTTC. Protein product: CSARRASSETQYF.

The chain links TRBV7-9 to TRBJ2-3; D unclear. Germline V lookup: CDR1 SEHNR, CDR2 FQNEAQ (reference sequence). V was pared by 5 bases and J by 1 base, with 10 bases between. This CDR3 comprises 14 residues. The CDR3 protein is CASSVSKGTDTQYF. CDR3 coding DNA: TGTGCCAGCAGCGTTTCTAAGGGCACAGATACGCAGTATTTT.

This clonotype has a handful of counts. The chain couples TRBV12-3 or TRBV12-4 to TRBJ2-5, with 12 bases that match TRBD2. Trimming at V came to 1 base and at J to 5 bases, leaving 8 bases not matched to a gene. The CDR3 length is 17 residues. The CDR3 reads CASSLGLAGGPWETQYF. The CDR3 nucleotides read TGTGCCAGCAGTTTAGGGCTAGCGGGAGGGCCGTGGGAGACCCAGTACTTC.

The V call is TRBV5-5, the J call TRBJ1-1; no clear D gene. Trimming left V 4 bases short and J 1 base short, with 14 bases between. CDR1 SGHKS and CDR2 YYEKEE come from the germline V gene (reference sequence). The CDR3 has 15 amino acids. The CDR3 DNA sequence: TGTGCCAGCAGCAACCTTGGGGAGCCGAACACTGAAGCTTTCTTT. Amino acid sequence: CASSNLGEPNTEAFF.

The J gene is TRBJ2-1, the V gene TRBV7-8; 7 bases are a match to TRBD2. The CDR3 length is 12 residues. The germline V gene has CDR1 SGHVS and CDR2 FQNEAQ. Trimming at V came to 5 bases and at J to 10 bases, leaving 5 bases not matched to a gene. The CDR3 protein is CASSGLAEEQFF. CDR3 nucleotide sequence: TGTGCCAGCAGCGGCCTAGCGGAAGAGCAGTTCTTC. Complete variable domain (other parts from reference TRBV7-8 and TRBJ2-1): GAGVSQSPRYKVAKRGQDVALRCDPISGHVSLFWYQQALGQGPEFLTYFQNEAQLDKSGLPSDRFFAERPEGSVSTLKIQRTQQEDSAVYLCASSGLAEEQFFGPGTRLTVL.

The V and J genes are TRBV24-1 and TRBJ2-7; 8 bases fit TRBD1. The CDR3 loop spans 15 amino acids. Unmatched junction bases numbered 6, after V lost 4 bases and J lost 2 bases. Germline V gene lookup returns CDR1 KGHDR and CDR2 SFDVKD. The CDR3 sequence is CATSERTGSTYEQYF. For the CDR3, the DNA is TGTGCCACCAGTGAACGGACAGGGTCGACCTACGAGCAGTACTTC.

This clonotype was seen only a few times. This rearrangement joins TRBV29-1 to TRBJ2-4; D unclear. Deletions cut 1 base from V and 0 bases from J, with 10 bases between. The CDR3 covers 15 residues. Germline lookup yields CDR1 SQVTM and CDR2 ANQGSEA. The CDR3 region has the DNA TGCAGCGTTGAAGTCCTAAAAGTAGCCAAAAACATTCAGTACTTC. Translating gives CSVEVLKVAKNIQYF.

This clonotype has more than one count but fewer than ten. The chain joins TRBV5-1 to TRBJ1-2; D call uncertain. This CDR3 is built from 14 residues. V lost 0 bases, J lost 6 bases, and 12 bases lay in between. Germline CDR1 is SGHRS and CDR2 is YFSETQ. The CDR3: CASSLDSPIDGYTF. For the CDR3, the DNA is TGCGCCAGCAGCTTGGACTCCCCCATAGATGGCTACACCTTC. Using reference TRBV5-1 and TRBJ1-2 for the parts outside the CDR3, the full variable domain is KAGVTQTPRYLIKTRGQQVTLSCSPISGHRSVSWYQQTPGQGLQFLFEYFSETQRNKGNFPGRFSGRQFSNSRSEMNVSTLELGDSALYLCASSLDSPIDGYTFGSGTRLTVV.

This clonotype was found a few times. The chain carries TRBV5-1 and TRBJ1-2; D gene unclear. V was pared by 0 bases and J by 4 bases, with 13 bases between. Germline CDR1 is SGHRS and CDR2 is YFSETQ. The CDR3 sequence is 15 residues long. DNA for the CDR3: TGCGCCAGCAGCTTGGAGCCAGCCTCTCCCTATGGCTACACCTTC. It specifies CASSLEPASPYGYTF.

The sample holds a few counts of this clonotype. The chain links TRBV12-3 or TRBV12-4 to TRBJ2-1; 16 nucleotides agree with TRBD2. V shed 7 bases and J 6 bases; nucleotides not matched to a gene: 15. The CDR3 spans 19 residues. CDR3 loop: CASTRKGLAGGPGVNEQFF. The DNA for the CDR3 is TGTGCCAGCACCCGTAAGGGACTAGCGGGAGGGCCCGGGGTCAATGAGCAGTTCTTC.

This clonotype was observed many times. The chain uses TRBV25-1 and TRBJ2-7, with D perhaps TRBD1 (6 bases). This CDR3 is built from 12 residues. Germline CDR1 is MGHDK and CDR2 is SYGVNS. The V end lost 4 bases, the J end lost 7 bases, and 11 bases lay between the germline ends. CDR3 DNA sequence: TGTGCCAGCAGTGGCCGAACAGGGGAGCAGTACTTC. This encodes CASSGRTGEQYF.

This clonotype was counted only a few times. This rearrangement joins TRBV7-2 to TRBJ2-5, with D uncertain. Germline loops: CDR1 SGHTA, CDR2 FQGNSA. This CDR3 has 11 amino acids. V dropped 7 bases and J dropped 1 base, with 4 bases sitting between them. The CDR3 bases are TGTGCCAGCACTAGCCAAGAGACCCAGTACTTC. Translated: CASTSQETQYF.

A few counts support this clonotype. The V call is TRBV6-6, the J call TRBJ1-5, with a weak D call TRBD1 (6 bases). CDR1 MNHNY and CDR2 SVGAGI come from the germline V gene (reference sequence). The V and J ends lost 6 bases and 7 bases respectively, with 13 bases between them. The CDR3 runs 13 residues. The CDR3 is CASRRQDGQPQHF. The CDR3 DNA is TGTGCCAGCAGGCGACAGGATGGACAGCCCCAGCATTTT.

This clonotype was observed a handful of times. The V call is TRBV9, the J call TRBJ2-1, with 7 bases aligning to TRBD1. Germline V gene sequence: CDR1 SGDLS, CDR2 YYNGEE. The CDR3 consists of 15 residues. V shed 4 bases and J 9 bases; nucleotides not matched to a gene: 13. This CDR3 is CASSTTQTGSTEQFF. In DNA form, the CDR3 reads TGTGCCAGCAGCACAACACAGACAGGGTCCACTGAGCAGTTCTTC.

The chain recombines TRBV18 with TRBJ1-2; TRBD1 aligns across 7 bases. V was pared by 6 bases and J by 1 base, with 8 bases of the junction left unmatched. From germline, CDR1 is KGHSH and CDR2 LQKENI. This CDR3 is built from 15 residues. This CDR3 is CASSPGTVVNYGYTF. In nucleotides, the CDR3 is TGTGCCAGCTCCCCGGGGACAGTAGTTAACTATGGCTACACCTTC.

This clonotype has at least ten counts. V usage is TRBV6-6 and J usage is TRBJ1-1; D remains unclear. V lost 3 bases and J lost 1, with 3 bases in between. Germline CDR1 MNHNY, CDR2 SVGAGI (reference sequence). The CDR3 totals 12 residues. CDR3 sequence: CASSYQNTEAFF. DNA of the CDR3: TGTGCCAGCAGTTATCAGAACACTGAAGCTTTCTTT.

The chain has TRBV7-2 and TRBJ1-3; D is ambiguous. The V end lost 6 bases, the J end lost 2 bases, and 8 bases lay between the germline ends. Per germline, CDR1 SGHTA and CDR2 FQGNSA. The CDR3 runs to 13 residues. The CDR3, as DNA: TGTGCCAGCAGTCCCACACCTGGAAACACCATATATTTT. It is translated as CASSPTPGNTIYF.

This chain uses TRBV12-3 or TRBV12-4 with TRBJ2-3; D is possibly TRBD2 (5 bases). Trimming cost V 0 bases and J 13 bases, with 17 bases left between them. This CDR3 contains 14 residues. This CDR3 reads CASSLAASKLDEYF. CDR3 sequence (DNA): TGTGCCAGCAGTTTAGCGGCTAGCAAGTTGGATGAGTATTTT.

The genes are TRBV18 and TRBJ2-1; D is uncertain. CDR1 and CDR2 (germline): KGHSH, LQKENI. CDR3 length equals 15 residues. Trimming pared 2 bases from V and 2 bases from J, leaving 10 bases between. The CDR3 coding sequence is TGTGCCAGCTCACCAGACCGGGTTACCTACAATGAGCAGTTCTTC. Encoded protein: CASSPDRVTYNEQFF.

There are a few counts of this clonotype. The genes are TRBV5-1 and TRBJ2-5, with 8 nucleotides matching TRBD1. This CDR3 region has 15 residues. Looked up from germline, CDR1 is SGHRS and CDR2 is YFSETQ. Trimming cost V 0 bases and J 7 bases; bases outside gene matches: 8. DNA of the CDR3: TGCGCCAGCAGCTTGGTTGGCGCAGGGGGCGGGACCCAGTACTTC. Translated, it gives CASSLVGAGGGTQYF.

This clonotype was seen once. The rearrangement joins TRBV19 to TRBJ2-1; possibly TRBD2 for D (6 bases). Trimming took off 5 bases at V and 4 bases at J, with 12 bases between the two ends. This CDR3 spans 14 amino acids. Germline V gene lookup returns CDR1 LNHDA and CDR2 SQIVND (reference sequence). DNA for the CDR3: TGTGCCAGTAGTCCGGGACTTACTTACAATGAGCAGTTCTTC. Translation gives CASSPGLTYNEQFF.

This rearrangement joins TRBV27 to TRBJ1-2; D is unresolved. CDR1 and CDR2 (germline): MNHEY, SMNVEV (reference sequence). This CDR3 has 13 amino acids. The V gene lost 6 bases and the J gene lost 4 bases, with 12 bases spanning the gap. The CDR3 bases are TGTGCCAGCAGCGGGCCCCTCGCCTATGGCTACACCTTC. This sequence encodes CASSGPLAYGYTF.

This clonotype has just a few counts. The chain carries TRBV7-2 and TRBJ2-3; 12 nucleotides line up with TRBD2. Trimming at V came to 5 bases and at J to 5 bases, leaving 11 bases not matched to a gene. The CDR3 runs 17 residues. Germline CDR1 SGHTA, CDR2 FQGNSA. The CDR3 protein is CASSKNLAGGPQDTQYF. The DNA of the CDR3 is TGTGCCAGCAGCAAAAATCTAGCGGGGGGGCCACAAGATACGCAGTATTTT.

V usage is TRBV7-9 and J usage is TRBJ2-1; D gene unclear. Trimming shortened V by 1 base and J by 10 bases, and 11 bases separated the two germline ends. Germline CDR1 reads SEHNR; CDR2 reads FQNEAQ (reference sequence). This CDR3 has 13 amino acids. CDR3 coding DNA: TGTGCCAGCAGCTTAGTGACCACTCGGGAGCAGTTCTTC. This translates into CASSLVTTREQFF.

The chain is built from TRBV3-1 and TRBJ1-4; 10 nucleotides agree with TRBD1. The V segment lost 2 bases and the J segment 5 bases; nucleotides outside the gene matches: 2. The CDR3 has 15 residues. Germline V gene sequence: CDR1 LGHDT, CDR2 YNNKEL (reference sequence). The CDR3 bases are TGTGCCAGCAGCCAACGACAGGGGGCGAATGAAAAACTGTTTTTT. As protein: CASSQRQGANEKLFF.

V and J are TRBV5-5 and TRBJ2-3; D may correspond to TRBD1 or TRBD2 (5 bases each). CDR3 length: 17 residues. V was shortened by 1 base and J by 3 bases, with 18 bases between the two germline ends. From germline, CDR1 is SGHKS and CDR2 YYEKEE (reference sequence). The CDR3 is CASSLLGTEVRTDTQYF. The DNA of the CDR3 is TGTGCCAGCAGCTTGCTCGGGACGGAGGTTCGTACAGATACGCAGTATTTT.